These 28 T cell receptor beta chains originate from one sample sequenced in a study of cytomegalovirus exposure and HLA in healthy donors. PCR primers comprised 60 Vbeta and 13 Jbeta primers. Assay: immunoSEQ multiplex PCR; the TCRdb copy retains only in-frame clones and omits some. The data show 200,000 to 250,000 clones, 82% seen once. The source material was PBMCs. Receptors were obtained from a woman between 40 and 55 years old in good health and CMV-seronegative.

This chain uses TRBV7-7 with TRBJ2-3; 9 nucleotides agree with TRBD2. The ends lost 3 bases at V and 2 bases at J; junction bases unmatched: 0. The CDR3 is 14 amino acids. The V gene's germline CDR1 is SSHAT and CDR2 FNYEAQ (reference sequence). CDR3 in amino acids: CASSLGLATDTQYF. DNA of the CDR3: TGTGCCAGCAGCTTGGGACTAGCCACAGATACGCAGTATTTT.

The CDR3 sequence is CASSFRQGAYEQYF. Here the CDR3 DNA reads TGTGCCAGCAGTTTCCGACAGGGAGCCTACGAGCAGTACTTC. The chain links TRBV7-7 to TRBJ2-7; 7 bases align to TRBD1. The V gene end was trimmed by 6 bases and the J gene end by 2 bases; junction bases not matched to a gene: 7. Germline CDR1 reads SSHAT; CDR2 reads FNYEAQ (reference sequence). The CDR3 is 14 amino acids.

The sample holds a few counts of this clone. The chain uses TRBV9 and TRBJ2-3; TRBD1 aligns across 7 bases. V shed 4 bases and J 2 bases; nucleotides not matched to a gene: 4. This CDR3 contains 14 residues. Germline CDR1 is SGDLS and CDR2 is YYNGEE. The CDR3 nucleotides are TGTGCCAGCAGCATGACAGGGTCCACAGATACGCAGTATTTT. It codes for CASSMTGSTDTQYF.

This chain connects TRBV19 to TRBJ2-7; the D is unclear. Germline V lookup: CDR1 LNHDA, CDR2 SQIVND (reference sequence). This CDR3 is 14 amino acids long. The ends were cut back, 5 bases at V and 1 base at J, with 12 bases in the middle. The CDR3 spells CASSFRKTSYEQYF. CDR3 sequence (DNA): TGTGCCAGTAGTTTCCGTAAGACATCCTACGAGCAGTACTTC.

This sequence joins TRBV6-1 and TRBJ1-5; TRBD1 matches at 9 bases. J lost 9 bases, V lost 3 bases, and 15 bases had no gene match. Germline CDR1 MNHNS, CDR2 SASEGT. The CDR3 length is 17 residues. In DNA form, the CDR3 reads TGTGCCAGCAGTGAGGATGGACAGGGGACGGTCGGTTGGCCCCAGCATTTT. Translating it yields CASSEDGQGTVGWPQHF.

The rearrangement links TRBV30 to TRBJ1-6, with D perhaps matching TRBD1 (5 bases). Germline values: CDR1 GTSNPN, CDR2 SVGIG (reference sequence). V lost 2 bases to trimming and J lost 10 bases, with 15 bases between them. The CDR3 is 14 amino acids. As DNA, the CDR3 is TGTGCCTGGAGTCCCACAACTCGGGGGTCACCCCTCCACTTT. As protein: CAWSPTTRGSPLHF.

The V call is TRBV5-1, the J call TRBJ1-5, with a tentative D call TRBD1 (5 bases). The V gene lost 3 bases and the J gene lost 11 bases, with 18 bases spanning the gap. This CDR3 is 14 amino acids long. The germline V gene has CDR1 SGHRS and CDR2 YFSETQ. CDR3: CASSSDPAGTAQHF. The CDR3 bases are TGCGCCAGCAGCTCGGACCCGGCGGGGACGGCCCAGCATTTT. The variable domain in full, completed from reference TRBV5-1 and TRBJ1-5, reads KAGVTQTPRYLIKTRGQQVTLSCSPISGHRSVSWYQQTPGQGLQFLFEYFSETQRNKGNFPGRFSGRQFSNSRSEMNVSTLELGDSALYLCASSSDPAGTAQHFGDGTRLSIL.

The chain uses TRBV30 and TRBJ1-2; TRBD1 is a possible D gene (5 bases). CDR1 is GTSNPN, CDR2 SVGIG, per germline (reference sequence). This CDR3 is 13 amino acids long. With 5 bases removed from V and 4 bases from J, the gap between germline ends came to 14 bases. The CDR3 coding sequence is TGTGCCTGGGCTGCGGGGGAACGCTATGGCTACACCTTC. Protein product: CAWAAGERYGYTF.

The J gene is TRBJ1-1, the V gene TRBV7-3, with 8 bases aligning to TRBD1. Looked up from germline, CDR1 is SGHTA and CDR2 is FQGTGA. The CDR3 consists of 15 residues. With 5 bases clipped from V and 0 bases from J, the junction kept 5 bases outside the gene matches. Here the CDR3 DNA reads TGTGCCAGCAGCCCGACAGGGGCGGTGAACACTGAAGCTTTCTTT. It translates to CASSPTGAVNTEAFF.

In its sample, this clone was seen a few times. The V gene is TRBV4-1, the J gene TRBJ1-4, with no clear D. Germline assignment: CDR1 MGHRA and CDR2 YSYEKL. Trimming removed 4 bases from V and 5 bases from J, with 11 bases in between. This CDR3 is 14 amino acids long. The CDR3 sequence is CASSPYSGNEKLFF. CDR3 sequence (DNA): TGCGCCAGCAGCCCTTACAGTGGGAATGAAAAACTGTTTTTT.

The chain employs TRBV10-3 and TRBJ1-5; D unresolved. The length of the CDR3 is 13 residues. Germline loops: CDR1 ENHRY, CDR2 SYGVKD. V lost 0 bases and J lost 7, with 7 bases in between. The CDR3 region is CAISESGEQPQHF. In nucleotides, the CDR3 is TGTGCCATCAGTGAGTCTGGAGAACAGCCCCAGCATTTT.

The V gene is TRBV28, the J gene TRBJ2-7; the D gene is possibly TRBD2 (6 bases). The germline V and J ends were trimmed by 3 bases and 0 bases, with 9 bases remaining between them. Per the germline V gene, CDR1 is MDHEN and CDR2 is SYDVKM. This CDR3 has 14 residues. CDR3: CASSLGGNSYEQYF. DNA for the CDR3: TGTGCCAGCAGTTTGGGCGGGAACTCCTACGAGCAGTACTTC.

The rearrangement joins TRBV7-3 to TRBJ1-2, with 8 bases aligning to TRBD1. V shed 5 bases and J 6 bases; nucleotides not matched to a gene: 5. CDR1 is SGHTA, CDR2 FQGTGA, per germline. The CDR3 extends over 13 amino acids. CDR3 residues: CASSRGQGNGYTF. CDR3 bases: TGTGCCAGCAGCCGCGGACAGGGAAATGGCTACACCTTC.

The CDR3 here is CASSRDSLRTDTQYF. For the CDR3, the DNA is TGTGCCAGCTCAAGGGACAGCCTCCGCACAGATACGCAGTATTTT. The gene calls are TRBV6-5 and TRBJ2-3; 7 positions agree with TRBD1. The CDR3 is 15 amino acids. Germline V lookup: CDR1 MNHEY, CDR2 SVGAGI. Trimming at V came to 8 bases and at J to 1 base, leaving 9 bases not matched to a gene.

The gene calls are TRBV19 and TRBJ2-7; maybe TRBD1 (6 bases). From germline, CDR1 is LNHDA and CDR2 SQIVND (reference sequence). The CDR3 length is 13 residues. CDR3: CATSPAGAYEQYF. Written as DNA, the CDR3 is TGTGCTACTTCCCCCGCAGGGGCCTACGAGCAGTACTTC.

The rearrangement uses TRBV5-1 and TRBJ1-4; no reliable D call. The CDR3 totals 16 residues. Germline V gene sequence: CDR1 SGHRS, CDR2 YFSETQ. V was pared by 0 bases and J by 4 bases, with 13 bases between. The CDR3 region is CASSLGTRWDNEKLFF. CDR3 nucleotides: TGCGCCAGCAGCTTGGGGACTAGGTGGGATAATGAAAAACTGTTTTTT.

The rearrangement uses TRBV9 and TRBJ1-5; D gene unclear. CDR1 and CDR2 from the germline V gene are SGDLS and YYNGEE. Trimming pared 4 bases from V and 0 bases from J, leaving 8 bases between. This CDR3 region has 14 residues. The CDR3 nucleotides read TGTGCCAGCAGCCTGCACGGTAGCAATCAGCCCCAGCATTTT. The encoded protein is CASSLHGSNQPQHF.

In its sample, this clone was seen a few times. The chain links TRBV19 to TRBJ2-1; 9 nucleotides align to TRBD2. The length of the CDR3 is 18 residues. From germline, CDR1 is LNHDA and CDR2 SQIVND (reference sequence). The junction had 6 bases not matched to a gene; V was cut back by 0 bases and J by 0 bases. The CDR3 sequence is CASSIDRLAGSSYNEQFF. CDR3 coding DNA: TGTGCCAGTAGTATAGATCGTCTAGCGGGAAGCTCCTACAATGAGCAGTTCTTC.

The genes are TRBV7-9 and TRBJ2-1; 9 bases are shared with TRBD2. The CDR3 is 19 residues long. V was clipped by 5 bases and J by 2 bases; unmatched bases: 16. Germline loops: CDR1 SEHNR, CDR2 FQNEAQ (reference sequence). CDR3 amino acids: CASSPPNSGLAVPYNEQFF. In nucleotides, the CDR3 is TGTGCCAGCAGCCCTCCTAATTCGGGACTAGCAGTACCCTACAATGAGCAGTTCTTC.

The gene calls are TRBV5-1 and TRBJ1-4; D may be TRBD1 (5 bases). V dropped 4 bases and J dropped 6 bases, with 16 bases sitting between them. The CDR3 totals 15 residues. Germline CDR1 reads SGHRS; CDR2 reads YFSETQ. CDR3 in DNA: TGCGCCAGCAGCCCCTCCCCAGGGTCGGATGAAAAACTGTTTTTT. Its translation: CASSPSPGSDEKLFF.

In DNA form, the CDR3 reads TGTGCCAGCAGTAGCCCGACGGGGGGAGTAGTTGAAAAACTGTTTTTT. Protein sequence: CASSSPTGGVVEKLFF. The chain couples TRBV25-1 to TRBJ1-4; D is perhaps TRBD1 (5 bases). Germline V gene data show CDR1 as MGHDK and CDR2 as SYGVNS. V lost 5 bases to trimming and J lost 7 bases, with 20 bases between them. The CDR3 covers 16 residues.

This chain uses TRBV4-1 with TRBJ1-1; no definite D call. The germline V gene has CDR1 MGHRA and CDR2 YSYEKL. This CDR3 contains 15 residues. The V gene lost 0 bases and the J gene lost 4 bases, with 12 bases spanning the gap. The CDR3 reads CASSQDVREGTEAFF. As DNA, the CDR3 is TGCGCCAGCAGCCAAGATGTTCGGGAGGGCACTGAAGCTTTCTTT.

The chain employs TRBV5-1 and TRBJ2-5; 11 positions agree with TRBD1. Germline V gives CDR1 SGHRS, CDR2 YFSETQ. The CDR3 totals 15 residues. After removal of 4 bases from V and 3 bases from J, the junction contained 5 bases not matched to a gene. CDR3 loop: CASSPRTGGKETQYF. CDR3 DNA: TGCGCCAGCAGCCCCAGGACAGGGGGCAAAGAGACCCAGTACTTC.

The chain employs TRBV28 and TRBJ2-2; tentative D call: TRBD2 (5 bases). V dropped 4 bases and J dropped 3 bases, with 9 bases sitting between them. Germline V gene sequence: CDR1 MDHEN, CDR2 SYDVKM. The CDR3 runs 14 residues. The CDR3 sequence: CASSYRGYTGELFF. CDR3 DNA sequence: TGTGCCAGCAGTTACCGGGGTTACACCGGGGAGCTGTTTTTT.

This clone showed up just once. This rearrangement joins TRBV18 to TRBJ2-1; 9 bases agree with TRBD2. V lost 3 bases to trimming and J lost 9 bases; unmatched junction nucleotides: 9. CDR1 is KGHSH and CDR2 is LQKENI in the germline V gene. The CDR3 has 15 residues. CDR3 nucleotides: TGTGCCAGCTCACCCCGCGTGGGACTAGCACGTGAGCAGTTCTTC. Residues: CASSPRVGLAREQFF.

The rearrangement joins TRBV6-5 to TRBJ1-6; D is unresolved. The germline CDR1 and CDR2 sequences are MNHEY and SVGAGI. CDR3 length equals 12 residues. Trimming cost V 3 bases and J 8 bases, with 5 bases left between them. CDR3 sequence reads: CASSYGYSPLHF. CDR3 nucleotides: TGTGCCAGCAGTTATGGCTATTCACCCCTCCACTTT.

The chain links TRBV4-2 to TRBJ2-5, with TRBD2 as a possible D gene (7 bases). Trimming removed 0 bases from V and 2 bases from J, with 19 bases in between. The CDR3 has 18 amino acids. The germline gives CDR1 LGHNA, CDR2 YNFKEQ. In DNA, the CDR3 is TGTGCCAGCAGCCAAGATCGGGCTAGGGGGGGGCTACAAGAGACCCAGTACTTC. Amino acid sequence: CASSQDRARGGLQETQYF.

As DNA, the CDR3 is TGTGCCAGCAGCTTAGTTCCGCAGGGGTACTATGGCTACACCTTC. It codes for CASSLVPQGYYGYTF. The rearrangement links TRBV11-2 to TRBJ1-2; TRBD1 is a possible D gene (6 bases). The CDR3 covers 15 residues. Germline assignment: CDR1 SGHAT and CDR2 FQNNGV. V lost 1 base to trimming and J lost 3 bases, with 12 bases between them.